This paragraph covers one T cell receptor beta chain sequence. Its specificity is not known. The sample is drawn from a study of graft-versus-host responses after intestinal transplantation. Study-wide context: Isolated intestinal, liver-intestinal, or multivisceral transplants were what recipients had. Study findings and constraints: Peak circulating GvH clone levels were associated with early post-transplant HvG declines.

Germline-derived CDR1 and CDR2 are SGHVS and FNYEAQ. The J segment lost 9 bases and the V segment lost 2 bases, leaving 3 bases of the junction unmatched. The CDR3 runs 13 residues. Method: immunoSEQ multiplex PCR; TCRdb's copy keeps in-frame clones and lacks some. There are about 92,000 clones in the sample; about 93% occur only once, and approximately 5.6% lies in the top ten. This chain joins TRBV7-6 and TRBJ1-2; 10 bases match TRBD1. The sample was unstimulated CD8+ T cells sorted from spleen or lymph node cells, taken before intestinal transplant. This TCR was sampled from a human donor who received an intestinal transplant. CDR3 sequence: CASSLRTGGRYTF. The CDR3 DNA sequence: TGTGCCAGCAGCTTAAGGACAGGGGGTCGCTACACCTTC.